This T cell receptor beta chain was sequenced during a study of T-cell reconstitution after alpha-beta-depleted transplantation in children. This clonotype was recorded at least ten times. Preparing the TCRbeta library involved the use of unique molecular identifiers. TCRdb called the PCR reads again in MiXCR, with one record for every CDR3 protein. The sample has roughly 200,000 distinct CDR3 sequences, about a tenth seen once. The germline gives CDR1 SGHRS, CDR2 YFSETQ. V lost 4 bases and J lost 6, with 14 bases in between. The CDR3 is 13 amino acids. The genes are TRBV5-1 and TRBJ2-7; D is possibly TRBD1 or TRBD2 (5 bases each). The sequenced sample was PBMCs, obtained before TCRalphabeta/CD19-depleted stem cell transplant. The TCR originated in a child under two years old with acute myeloid leukemia, due to receive a stem cell transplant. The DNA for the CDR3 is TGCGCCAGCAGCCGGACGAGGGGAGTCGAGCAGTACTTC. Its protein is CASSRTRGVEQYF.